The TCR beta chain under discussion was sequenced for a study of a mutant IDH1 vaccine in newly diagnosed glioma. Study context: Every participant had undergone radiotherapy, temozolomide, or both before, and most underwent both. Study-wide findings and caveats: Immune responses induced by the vaccine were seen in over 80% of patients, spanning multiple MHC alleles.

The time point denotes: baseline, week 1 (first vaccination visit). The sample's treatment: pre-vaccination baseline after standard-of-care therapy. Worth noting for this clone: Its antigen is as yet unknown.

Germline lookup yields CDR1 SGHVS and CDR2 FQNEAQ. CDR3 size: 15 residues. Trimming cost V 5 bases and J 2 bases; bases outside gene matches: 2. Sequencing was performed with immunoSEQ multiplex PCR; in TCRdb, only in-frame clones are kept and a portion is missing. The profile shows about 98,000 clones, roughly 89% of them singletons. Source: PBMCs, taken from a glioma patient treated with radiotherapy, temozolomide or both. This clonotype originated in a woman in her 50s with glioma. V and J are TRBV7-8 and TRBJ1-3; 11 bases line up with TRBD1. CDR3 coding DNA: TGTGCCAGCAGCCCGGGACAGGGGGCTGGAAACACCATATATTTT. Translated: CASSPGQGAGNTIYF.